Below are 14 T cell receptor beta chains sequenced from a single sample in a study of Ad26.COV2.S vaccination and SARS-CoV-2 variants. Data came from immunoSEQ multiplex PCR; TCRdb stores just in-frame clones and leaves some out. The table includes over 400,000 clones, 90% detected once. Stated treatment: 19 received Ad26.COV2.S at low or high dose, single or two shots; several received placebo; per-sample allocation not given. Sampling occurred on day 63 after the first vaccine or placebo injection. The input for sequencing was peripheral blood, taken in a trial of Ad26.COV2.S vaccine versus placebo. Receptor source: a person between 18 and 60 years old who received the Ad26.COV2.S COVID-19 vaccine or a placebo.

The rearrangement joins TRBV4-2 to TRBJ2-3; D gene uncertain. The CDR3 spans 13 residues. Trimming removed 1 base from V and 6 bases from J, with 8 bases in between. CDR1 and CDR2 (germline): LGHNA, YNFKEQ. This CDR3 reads CASSQGDGDTQYF. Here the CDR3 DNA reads TGTGCCAGCAGCCAAGGGGATGGGGATACGCAGTATTTT.

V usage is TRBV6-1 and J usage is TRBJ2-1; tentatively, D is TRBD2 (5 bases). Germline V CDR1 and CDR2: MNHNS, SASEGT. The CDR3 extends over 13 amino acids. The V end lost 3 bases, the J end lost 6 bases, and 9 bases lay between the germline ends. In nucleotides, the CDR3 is TGTGCCAGCAGTGACGGGGTGGGCAATGAGCAGTTCTTC. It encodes CASSDGVGNEQFF.

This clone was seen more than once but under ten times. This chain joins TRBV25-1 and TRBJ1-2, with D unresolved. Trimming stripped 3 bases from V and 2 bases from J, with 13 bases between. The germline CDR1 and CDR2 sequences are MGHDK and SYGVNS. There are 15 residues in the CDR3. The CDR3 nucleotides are TGTGCCAGCAGTGACACACAAATAAAGAACTATGGCTACACCTTC. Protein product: CASSDTQIKNYGYTF.

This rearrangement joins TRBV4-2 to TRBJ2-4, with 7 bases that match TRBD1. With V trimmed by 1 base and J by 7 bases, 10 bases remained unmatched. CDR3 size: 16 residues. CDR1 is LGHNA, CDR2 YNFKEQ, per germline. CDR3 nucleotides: TGTGCCAGCAGCCAAGCCCGGGACAGCCGCCGGAACATTCAGTACTTC. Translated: CASSQARDSRRNIQYF.

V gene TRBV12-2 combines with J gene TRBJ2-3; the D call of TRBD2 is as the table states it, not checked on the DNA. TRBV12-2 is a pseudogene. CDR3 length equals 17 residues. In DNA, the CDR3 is TGTGCAAGTCGCCGCCGATCCGGGCGGGAGAATGCAGATACGCAGTATTTT. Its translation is CASRRRSGRENADTQYF.

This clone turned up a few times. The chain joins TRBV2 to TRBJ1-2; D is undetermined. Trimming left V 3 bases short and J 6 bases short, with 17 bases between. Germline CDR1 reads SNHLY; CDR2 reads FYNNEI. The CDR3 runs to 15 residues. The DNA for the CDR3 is TGTGCCAGCAGTGATAGGTCGGAGGGCAGTAATGGCTACACCTTC. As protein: CASSDRSEGSNGYTF.

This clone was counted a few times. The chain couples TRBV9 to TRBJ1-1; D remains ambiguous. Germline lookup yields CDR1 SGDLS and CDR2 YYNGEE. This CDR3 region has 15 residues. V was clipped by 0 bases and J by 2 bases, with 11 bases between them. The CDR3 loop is CASSVAGRSNTEAFF. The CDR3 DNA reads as TGTGCCAGCAGCGTAGCAGGACGGTCTAACACTGAAGCTTTCTTT.

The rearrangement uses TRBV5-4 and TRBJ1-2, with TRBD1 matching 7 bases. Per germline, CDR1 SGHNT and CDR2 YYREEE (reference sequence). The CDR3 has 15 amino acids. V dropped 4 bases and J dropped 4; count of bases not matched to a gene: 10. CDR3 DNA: TGTGCCAGCAGCAGGACAGGCAGCCCCGCCTATGGCTACACCTTC. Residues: CASSRTGSPAYGYTF.

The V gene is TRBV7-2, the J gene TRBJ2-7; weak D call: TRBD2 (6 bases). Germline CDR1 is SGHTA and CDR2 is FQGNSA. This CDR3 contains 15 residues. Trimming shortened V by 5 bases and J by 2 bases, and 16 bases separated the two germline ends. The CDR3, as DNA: TGTGCCAGCAGCCCCCCTGCGGGAACCGCCTACGAGCAGTACTTC. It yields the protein CASSPPAGTAYEQYF.

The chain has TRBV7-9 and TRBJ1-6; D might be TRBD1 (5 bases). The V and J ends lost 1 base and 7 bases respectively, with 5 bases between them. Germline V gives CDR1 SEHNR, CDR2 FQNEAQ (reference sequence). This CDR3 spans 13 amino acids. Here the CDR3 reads CASSLEGNSPLHF. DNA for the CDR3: TGTGCCAGCAGCTTAGAGGGGAATTCACCCCTCCACTTT.

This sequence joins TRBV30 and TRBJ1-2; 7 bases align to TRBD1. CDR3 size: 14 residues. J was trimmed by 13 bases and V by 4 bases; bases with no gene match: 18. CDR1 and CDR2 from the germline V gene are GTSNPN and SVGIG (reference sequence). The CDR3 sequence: CAWIRTGVKRASTF. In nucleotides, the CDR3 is TGTGCCTGGATCCGTACAGGGGTCAAACGCGCGTCCACCTTC.

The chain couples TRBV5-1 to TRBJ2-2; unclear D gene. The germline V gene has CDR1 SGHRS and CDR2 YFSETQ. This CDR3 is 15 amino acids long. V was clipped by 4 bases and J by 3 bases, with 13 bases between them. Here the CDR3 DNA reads TGCGCCAGCAGCCGAAGGGTCCAAGACACCGGGGAGCTGTTTTTT. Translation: CASSRRVQDTGELFF.

The CDR3 loop is CASSLYAGTSGRETQYF. CDR3 bases: TGTGCCAGCAGCCTGTACGCGGGGACTAGCGGGAGAGAGACCCAGTACTTC. The rearrangement links TRBV7-9 to TRBJ2-5, with 14 bases matching TRBD2. In germline, CDR1 is SEHNR, CDR2 FQNEAQ (reference sequence). The CDR3 runs 17 residues. The junction had 9 bases not matched to a gene; V was cut back by 5 bases and J by 4 bases.

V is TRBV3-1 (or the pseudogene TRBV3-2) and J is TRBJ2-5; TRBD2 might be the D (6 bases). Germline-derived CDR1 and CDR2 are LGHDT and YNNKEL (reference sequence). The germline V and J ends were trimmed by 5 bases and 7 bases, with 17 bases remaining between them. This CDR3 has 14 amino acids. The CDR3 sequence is CASSSYSGSTTQYF. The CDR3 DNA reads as TGTGCCAGCAGCTCCTATAGCGGCTCAACGACCCAGTACTTC.